The table lists the clone carrying this T cell receptor (beta chain) with a few counts. Its antigen is unidentified. TCRdb passed the RT-PCR reads through MiXCR, listing each CDR3 protein once. The sample contains 450,000 to 500,000 distinct CDR3 sequences, roughly 9.7% of which appear only once. The germline CDR1 and CDR2 sequences are MNHEY and SVGAGI. J was trimmed by 4 bases and V by 2 bases; bases with no gene match: 0. CDR3 length: 14 residues. This sample was included in a study of response to subunit inactivated influenza vaccine. Study findings and constraints: Each seasonal influenza vaccination recruits few new T cells, the authors suggested.

Here the sequenced sample was PBMCs from blood, taken about 6 weeks after vaccination. The V and J genes are TRBV6-5 and TRBJ2-1; the match to TRBD2 covers 9 bases. The receptor's source is a man aged 50 or older who received an inactivated influenza vaccine. Here the CDR3 DNA reads TGTGCCAGCAGTTACGCGGGAGGGTACAATGAGCAGTTCTTC. It yields the protein CASSYAGGYNEQFF.